This T cell receptor (beta chain) originates from a study of CD8 T cells in ankylosing spondylitis. TCRdb reprocessed the 5' RACE reads via MiXCR and lists one record per CDR3 protein. The top ten hold about 17% of the sample, which has around 390,000 distinct CDR3 sequences, more than 20% seen once. Study conclusions and caveats: What appeared characteristic of ankylosing spondylitis blood was a TCR beta motif of under 10 highly homologous variants. In reactive arthritis synovial fluid and blood, some motif variants had been reported before.

This clonotype has more than one count but fewer than ten. Its antigen is not identified. This sequence originates from a male donor with ankylosing spondylitis. Source material: blood, either unsorted or a sorted T cell fraction (not recorded which).

In DNA form, the CDR3 reads TGCAGTGCTGGGACTGTGCAGCCCCAGCATTTT. Amino acid sequence: CSAGTVQPQHF. The chain carries TRBV20-1 and TRBJ1-5, with D possibly matching TRBD1 (5 bases). CDR3 size: 11 residues. Germline lookup yields CDR1 DFQATT and CDR2 SNEGSKA (reference sequence). V lost 5 bases and J lost 7, with 9 bases in between.